This TCR beta chain was obtained from a study of T cell repertoires in cytomegalovirus infection. Of note for this clonotype: Antigen specificity is unknown.

The CDR3 length is 16 residues. Germline V gene sequence: CDR1 LNHNV, CDR2 YYDKDF (reference sequence). The V and J ends lost 0 bases and 7 bases, in that order; junction bases with no gene match: 6. TCRdb fed the reads into MiXCR, producing one record per CDR3 protein. Counted here are approximately 120,000 distinct CDR3 sequences, around 30% occurring once; the ten biggest clones make up 80% to 85%. The input for sequencing was CD8+ T cells from cultured PBMCs, taken from culture after CMV antigen stimulation. The clonotype originates from a human donor in good health (CMV status not recorded). Some clones in this sample may be carry-over from other donors' samples. J is TRBJ2-3 and V is TRBV15, with TRBD2 matching over 11 bases. The CDR3 spells CATSRDRASGGYTQYF. Written as DNA, the CDR3 is TGTGCCACCAGCAGAGATCGGGCTAGCGGGGGGTATACGCAGTATTTT.